These 14 T cell receptor beta chains were sequenced from one sample in a study of cytomegalovirus exposure and HLA in healthy donors. Use of 60 Vbeta and 13 Jbeta primers characterized the PCR. TCRdb's table, derived via immunoSEQ multiplex PCR, lists solely in-frame clones and lacks some. The sample data list about 130,000 clones. Sequenced: PBMCs. These receptor sequences come from a man between 18 and 35 years old in good health and CMV-seronegative.

The V and J genes are TRBV28 and TRBJ2-7; D might be TRBD2 (7 bases). V gave up 3 bases and J gave up 6 bases, with 12 bases separating them. This CDR3 comprises 13 residues. The germline CDR1 and CDR2 sequences are MDHEN and SYDVKM. The CDR3 protein is CASSFREGGEQYF. CDR3 nucleotide sequence: TGTGCCAGCAGTTTTAGGGAGGGGGGCGAGCAGTACTTC.

The chain uses TRBV28 and TRBJ2-3; 7 positions match TRBD2. The V and J ends lost 5 bases and 2 bases, in that order; junction bases with no gene match: 7. Germline V CDR1 and CDR2: MDHEN, SYDVKM. The CDR3 sequence is 15 residues long. As DNA, the CDR3 is TGTGCCAGCAGTCGTAGCGGGTCAGCCACAGATACGCAGTATTTT. Amino acids: CASSRSGSATDTQYF.

The rearrangement joins TRBV28 to TRBJ2-7; 7 nucleotides match TRBD1. The V and J ends lost 3 bases and 5 bases, in that order; junction bases with no gene match: 7. This CDR3 has 14 residues. Per germline, CDR1 MDHEN and CDR2 SYDVKM. The CDR3 DNA reads as TGTGCCAGCAGTTTTAGACAGGGTCGCGACGAGCAGTACTTC. Protein sequence: CASSFRQGRDEQYF.

This chain uses TRBV11-1 with TRBJ2-7; 8 bases are shared with TRBD1. The CDR3 has 17 amino acids. The V gene end was trimmed by 5 bases and the J gene end by 4 bases; junction bases not matched to a gene: 16. Germline loops: CDR1 SGHAT, CDR2 FQDESV (reference sequence). The CDR3 here is CASSRTPSGQGQYEQYF. In DNA form, the CDR3 reads TGTGCCAGCAGCCGTACTCCGTCCGGACAGGGTCAGTACGAGCAGTACTTC.

V usage is TRBV5-8 and J usage is TRBJ1-5; D is ambiguous. The germline V gene has CDR1 SGHTS and CDR2 YDEGEE. With 0 bases removed from V and 3 bases from J, the gap between germline ends came to 10 bases. The CDR3 is made up of 15 amino acids. The CDR3 loop reads CASSLGGRVNQPQHF. The CDR3 nucleotides read TGTGCCAGCAGCTTGGGAGGGAGGGTCAATCAGCCCCAGCATTTT. Full variable domain (missing parts from reference TRBV5-8 and TRBJ1-5): EAGVTQSPTHLIKTRGQQATLRCSPISGHTSVYWYQQALGLGLQFLLWYDEGEERNRGNFPPRFSGRQFPNYSSELNVNALELEDSALYLCASSLGGRVNQPQHFGDGTRLSIL.

The V and J genes are TRBV19 and TRBJ2-7, with 8 bases lining up with TRBD2. V lost 6 bases, J lost 1 base, and 5 bases stayed unmatched. Germline CDR1 is LNHDA and CDR2 is SQIVND (reference sequence). The CDR3 length is 14 residues. CDR3 in DNA: TGTGCCAGTAGAGCGGGAGTCAGTTCCTACGAGCAGTACTTC. This sequence encodes CASRAGVSSYEQYF.

The V and J genes are TRBV25-1 and TRBJ2-1; perhaps TRBD2 as D (6 bases). V was clipped by 5 bases and J by 7 bases, with 12 bases between them. This CDR3 region has 13 residues. Germline V gene data show CDR1 as MGHDK and CDR2 as SYGVNS. Here the CDR3 DNA reads TGTGCCAGCAGTACCGGGGGTGGGAATGAGCAGTTCTTC. Protein: CASSTGGGNEQFF.

CDR3 DNA sequence: TGCGCCAGCAGCTTGATCTATGAGCAGTTCTTC. Its protein is CASSLIYEQFF. The genes are TRBV5-1 and TRBJ2-1; no firm D call. This CDR3 has 11 amino acids. CDR1 and CDR2 (germline): SGHRS, YFSETQ. The V end was cut by 1 base, the J end by 8 bases, with 4 bases between.

The gene calls are TRBV27 and TRBJ1-2; 12 bases agree with TRBD1. This CDR3 contains 14 residues. Germline V gene lookup returns CDR1 MNHEY and CDR2 SMNVEV (reference sequence). Trimming cost V 10 bases and J 2 bases; bases outside gene matches: 5. The CDR3 DNA reads TGTGCCACCACCGGGACAGGGGGCAACTATGGCTACACCTTC. It codes for CATTGTGGNYGYTF.

This chain links TRBV7-9 with TRBJ1-3, with D maybe TRBD1 (5 bases). This CDR3 is 13 amino acids long. V was clipped by 6 bases and J by 4 bases, with 10 bases between them. In germline, CDR1 is SEHNR, CDR2 FQNEAQ (reference sequence). CDR3 sequence reads: CASSWDSGNTIYF. Written as DNA, the CDR3 is TGTGCCAGCAGTTGGGACTCCGGAAACACCATATATTTT. The whole variable domain, remainder taken from reference TRBV7-9 and TRBJ1-3, is DTGVSQNPRHKITKRGQNVTFRCDPISEHNRLYWYRQTLGQGPEFLTYFQNEAQLEKSRLLSDRFSAERPKGSFSTLEIQRTEQGDSAMYLCASSWDSGNTIYFGEGSWLTVV.

This chain connects TRBV5-1 to TRBJ1-4, with D perhaps TRBD1 (6 bases). Germline lookup yields CDR1 SGHRS and CDR2 YFSETQ. This CDR3 is 16 amino acids long. Trimming took 1 base from V and 0 from J, leaving 10 bases between them. CDR3 bases: TGCGCCAGCAGCTTGACAGGGACGGCAACTAATGAAAAACTGTTTTTT. Amino acids: CASSLTGTATNEKLFF.

V is TRBV19 and J is TRBJ1-2, with D uncertain. Germline V gene data show CDR1 as LNHDA and CDR2 as SQIVND (reference sequence). The CDR3 runs to 14 residues. Trimming cost V 7 bases and J 7 bases, with 19 bases left between them. The CDR3 region has the DNA TGTGCCAGTACCTCCATCTTGGCCGGGGTTGGCTACACCTTC. Protein product: CASTSILAGVGYTF.

This chain links TRBV7-3 with TRBJ2-5, with a tentative D call TRBD2 (7 bases). Between the trimmed V and J ends, which lost 2 bases and 5 bases, there was a span of 18 bases. The CDR3 runs to 16 residues. Germline V CDR1 and CDR2: SGHTA, FQGTGA. The CDR3 nucleotides read TGTGCCAGCAGCTTACCCGGGACACGGGGGGAGGAGACCCAGTACTTC. Protein sequence: CASSLPGTRGEETQYF. The full variable domain, rest sourced from reference TRBV7-3 and TRBJ2-5, is GAGVSQTPSNKVTEKGKYVELRCDPISGHTALYWYRQSLGQGPEFLIYFQGTGAADDSGLPNDRFFAVRPEGSVSTLKIQRTERGDSAVYLCASSLPGTRGEETQYFGPGTRLLVL.

The chain couples TRBV7-9 to TRBJ2-5; TRBD2 is a possible D gene (6 bases). Germline V gives CDR1 SEHNR, CDR2 FQNEAQ (reference sequence). The CDR3 is 11 amino acids. The V end lost 5 bases, the J end lost 5 bases, and 6 bases lay between the germline ends. CDR3 amino acids: CASSRGETQYF. CDR3 in DNA: TGTGCCAGCAGCCGGGGGGAGACCCAGTACTTC.